The 23 T cell receptor beta chains below come from one sample, sequenced in a study of glioma-infiltrating T cells. TCR alpha and beta CDR3 regions were amplified from RNA using iRepertoire nested multiplex PCR. TCRdb independently ran MiXCR on the multiplex PCR reads; one entry per CDR3 protein. The profile shows about 180,000 distinct CDR3 sequences, more than 35% of them singletons. The source material was glioma tissue, nonneoplastic brain tissue, or PBMCs (not recorded which). The receptor set was obtained from a human donor with low-grade glioma or glioblastoma, undergoing nonglioma brain surgery, or in good health (not recorded which).

This clonotype was seen many times. The rearrangement links TRBV28 to TRBJ1-5, with a tentative D call TRBD1 (6 bases). This CDR3 has 14 amino acids. The V gene lost 4 bases and the J gene lost 7 bases, with 14 bases spanning the gap. Germline V gene sequence: CDR1 MDHEN, CDR2 SYDVKM. The CDR3 loop is CASSSAQGGQPQHF. Here the CDR3 DNA reads TGTGCCAGCAGTTCAGCACAGGGAGGACAGCCCCAGCATTTT.

There are many counts of this clonotype. The chain recombines TRBV20-1 with TRBJ2-7, with D tentatively TRBD1 (5 bases). The ends were cut back, 7 bases at V and 6 bases at J, with 19 bases in the middle. The CDR3 length is 13 residues. CDR1 and CDR2 (germline): DFQATT, SNEGSKA (reference sequence). CDR3 DNA sequence: TGCAGTGAATCCGGGCCAGGGATGGGCGAGCAGTACTTC. Translating gives CSESGPGMGEQYF.

This rearrangement joins TRBV11-2 to TRBJ2-1, with 9 bases identical to TRBD2. Germline V gene sequence: CDR1 SGHAT, CDR2 FQNNGV. CDR3 size: 16 residues. J was trimmed by 8 bases and V by 2 bases; bases with no gene match: 10. The CDR3 here is CASSLRAGGPIDEQFF. The CDR3 region has the DNA TGTGCCAGCAGCTTAAGGGCGGGAGGGCCCATAGATGAGCAGTTCTTC.

In its sample, this clonotype was seen many times. V is TRBV20-1 and J is TRBJ2-5; TRBD2 matches 13 bases. The CDR3 totals 15 residues. Unmatched junction bases numbered 8, after V lost 6 bases and J lost 4 bases. Germline V gives CDR1 DFQATT, CDR2 SNEGSKA (reference sequence). This chain's CDR3 is CSAFGLAGVAETQYF. CDR3 DNA: TGCAGTGCCTTCGGACTAGCGGGAGTCGCAGAGACCCAGTACTTC.

Notes on this clonotype: A much larger clone differs by one base, so this may be a read error. CDR3 DNA: TGTGGCAGTACAACGGGGGACTCTGGAAACACCATATATTTT. This codes for CGSTTGDSGNTIYF. The rearrangement joins TRBV28 to TRBJ1-3; tentatively, D is TRBD1 (5 bases). The germline CDR1 and CDR2 sequences are MDHEN and SYDVKM. The CDR3 is 14 residues long.

This clonotype turned up a few times. J is TRBJ2-1 and V is TRBV10-3; 8 positions match TRBD1. CDR1 and CDR2 (germline): ENHRY, SYGVKD. V dropped 6 bases and J dropped 1; count of bases not matched to a gene: 8. This CDR3 region has 16 residues. Written as DNA, the CDR3 is TGTGCCATCAGGGGGACAGGAGGGGTTTCCTACAATGAGCAGTTCTTC. It encodes CAIRGTGGVSYNEQFF.

A remark on this clonotype: A read error is possible here, since a much larger clone lies one base away. The chain joins TRBV24-1 to TRBJ2-7; D remains ambiguous. The V end lost 7 bases, the J end lost 7 bases, and 10 bases lay between the germline ends. The CDR3 runs 11 residues. CDR1 KGHDR and CDR2 SFDVKD come from the germline V gene. The DNA for the CDR3 is TGTGCCACCAGGTCGGGCAATGAGCAGTACTTC. It is translated as CATRSGNEQYF.

This rearrangement joins TRBV6-2 or TRBV6-3 to TRBJ2-7; D remains ambiguous. Germline-derived CDR1 and CDR2 are MNHEY and SVGEGT. The CDR3 length is 14 residues. This CDR3 is CVSSYFPVPYEQYF. The CDR3 DNA is TGTGTTAGCAGTTACTTTCCAGTCCCCTACGAGCAGTACTTC.

Remarks on this clonotype: At one boundary the junction diverges from the germline segment, which might be a read error. The V call is TRBV6-6, the J call TRBJ2-3; 10 bases are a match to TRBD2. The CDR3 is 18 amino acids. Per the germline V gene, CDR1 is MNHNY and CDR2 is SVGAGI (reference sequence). The CDR3 reads CARSYRTSGLKGPDTQYF. For the CDR3, the DNA is TGTGCCAGAAGTTACAGGACTAGCGGACTAAAGGGGCCAGATACGCAGTATTTT.

The table lists this clonotype with a few counts. This chain links TRBV12-3 or TRBV12-4 with TRBJ1-5, with 8 bases fitting TRBD1. V trimming: 6 bases; J trimming: 6 bases; junction bases outside the gene matches: 10. CDR3 length: 15 amino acids. The CDR3 DNA is TGTGCCAGCAGCTCCATTACAGGGGGATCTCAGCCCCAGCATTTT. Its translation: CASSSITGGSQPQHF.

Notes on this clonotype: This may arise from a read error, as a much more abundant clone is one base away. This chain links TRBV2 with TRBJ2-1, with TRBD2 identical over 10 bases. Per the germline V gene, CDR1 is SNHLY and CDR2 is FYNNEI. Trimming took 5 bases from V and 10 from J; bases not matched to a gene: 5. The CDR3 has 13 residues. The CDR3 loop is CASSRGLAFEQFF. CDR3 nucleotide sequence: TGTGCCAGCAGTCGGGGACTAGCGTTCGAGCAGTTCTTC.

This clonotype was observed at least ten times. The chain links TRBV6-1 to TRBJ1-1, with 11 bases lining up with TRBD1. This CDR3 spans 14 amino acids. Germline V gene sequence: CDR1 MNHNS, CDR2 SASEGT. V lost 5 bases to trimming and J lost 3 bases; unmatched junction nucleotides: 2. The CDR3 coding sequence is TGTGCCAGCAGTTGGGGACAGGGGGACACTGAAGCTTTCTTT. It translates to CASSWGQGDTEAFF.

This clonotype has only a few counts. CDR3 bases: TGCGCCAGCAGCCAACTTAGCACCGGGGTCGGCAATGAGCAGTTCTTC. This sequence encodes CASSQLSTGVGNEQFF. The genes are TRBV4-1 and TRBJ2-1, with D maybe TRBD2 (5 bases). V lost 2 bases and J 6 bases, leaving 17 bases between the germline ends. This CDR3 has 16 residues. Germline assignment: CDR1 MGHRA and CDR2 YSYEKL.

This clonotype occurred many times. The chain combines TRBV15 with TRBJ2-5; D perhaps matches TRBD2 (6 bases). Trimming took 5 bases from V and 2 from J, leaving 12 bases between them. Germline CDR1 is LNHNV and CDR2 is YYDKDF (reference sequence). This CDR3 has 14 amino acids. The CDR3 DNA sequence: TGTGCCACCAGCCGAGGGGACTTACAAGAGACCCAGTACTTC. It specifies CATSRGDLQETQYF.

This clonotype was seen a single time. At one end, the junction sequence differs from germline, possibly due to a read error. V is TRBV20-1 and J is TRBJ2-1, with D possibly matching TRBD2 (6 bases). The CDR3 sequence is 18 residues long. Germline V lookup: CDR1 DFQATT, CDR2 SNEGSKA (reference sequence). The CDR3 loop reads CCALGASAPIGSYNEQFF. CDR3 coding DNA: TGCTGTGCTCTCGGGGCTAGCGCGCCAATAGGTTCCTACAATGAGCAGTTCTTC.

About this clonotype: It may be a read error: a sequence one base away is much more abundant. The chain has TRBV27 and TRBJ1-2; tentative D call: TRBD1 (5 bases). Trimming removed 7 bases from V and 2 bases from J, with 14 bases in between. The V gene's germline CDR1 is MNHEY and CDR2 SMNVEV (reference sequence). The CDR3 is made up of 14 amino acids. The CDR3: CASNRDGLNYGYTF. The CDR3 DNA is TGTGCCAGCAACCGGGACGGTCTGAACTATGGCTACACCTTC.

Of note for this clonotype: A much larger clone is a single base away; this may be a read error. Here the CDR3 reads CASSPNPPDSGAKNIQYF. The CDR3 DNA is TGTGCCAGCAGTCCCAATCCTCCGGACTCAGGGGCCAAAAACATTCAGTACTTC. V is TRBV2 and J is TRBJ2-4; D is possibly TRBD1 or TRBD2 (5 bases each). The CDR3 is 18 residues long. Per the germline V gene, CDR1 is SNHLY and CDR2 is FYNNEI. V was pared by 5 bases and J by 1 base, with 21 bases between.

The sample holds many counts of this clonotype. This chain links TRBV7-2 with TRBJ1-2; D uncertain. CDR1 is SGHTA, CDR2 FQGNSA, per germline. Trimming cost V 5 bases and J 7 bases, with 14 bases left between them. This CDR3 is 13 amino acids long. The CDR3 region is CASSDTPLSGYTF. The CDR3 DNA follows: TGTGCCAGCAGCGACACTCCCCTGAGTGGCTACACCTTC.

This clonotype was seen repeatedly, ten times or more. The CDR3 spells CASSNGANTEAFF. DNA for the CDR3: TGTGCCAGCTCAAACGGAGCGAACACTGAAGCTTTCTTT. The rearrangement links TRBV18 to TRBJ1-1; D is uncertain. Germline V CDR1 and CDR2: KGHSH, LQKENI. This CDR3 region has 13 residues. With 5 bases removed from V and 1 base from J, the gap between germline ends came to 8 bases. Full variable domain (missing parts from reference TRBV18 and TRBJ1-1): NAGVMQNPRHLVRRRGQEARLRCSPMKGHSHVYWYRQLPEEGLKFMVYLQKENIIDESGMPKERFSAEFPKEGPSILRIQQVVRGDSAAYFCASSNGANTEAFFGQGTRLTVV.

The V and J genes are TRBV12-3 or TRBV12-4 and TRBJ1-1, with D possibly being TRBD1 (6 bases). The CDR3 runs 12 residues. V lost 6 bases to trimming and J lost 7 bases, with 12 bases between them. This CDR3 is CASSHMTGEAFF. The CDR3 bases are TGTGCCAGCAGCCATATGACAGGTGAAGCTTTCTTT.

This clonotype was seen only once. The V call is TRBV7-2, the J call TRBJ2-3, with 9 bases lining up with TRBD2. Looked up from germline, CDR1 is SGHTA and CDR2 is FQGNSA. There are 15 residues in the CDR3. The trim removed 4 bases at V and 5 bases at J, leaving 7 bases unmatched. This CDR3 reads CASSSIAGEGDTQYF. In nucleotides, the CDR3 is TGTGCCAGCAGCTCCATAGCGGGAGAGGGAGATACGCAGTATTTT.

The chain links TRBV5-4 to TRBJ2-3; D ambiguous. Germline assignment: CDR1 SGHNT and CDR2 YYREEE (reference sequence). V lost 2 bases and J lost 0, with 7 bases in between. The CDR3 consists of 14 residues. CDR3 DNA sequence: TGTGCCAGCAGCTTCAGCGTTAGCACAGATACGCAGTATTTT. It translates to CASSFSVSTDTQYF. Together with reference TRBV5-4 and TRBJ2-3, the CDR3 gives the full variable domain: ETGVTQSPTHLIKTRGQQVTLRCSSQSGHNTVSWYQQALGQGPQFIFQYYREEENGRGNFPPRFSGLQFPNYSSELNVNALELDDSALYLCASSFSVSTDTQYFGPGTRLTVL.

This clonotype was counted ten times or more. The chain couples TRBV18 to TRBJ1-1; 7 positions match TRBD1. The CDR3 runs to 14 residues. The J segment lost 4 bases and the V segment lost 5 bases, leaving 7 bases of the junction unmatched. CDR1 is KGHSH and CDR2 is LQKENI in the germline V gene. CDR3 in amino acids: CASSNNRGGTEAFF. In DNA, the CDR3 is TGTGCCAGCTCAAATAACAGGGGAGGCACTGAAGCTTTCTTT.